Shown below are 21 T cell receptor beta chains from a single sample sequenced in a study of shared clonotypes between healthy human individuals. The protocol was immunoSEQ multiplex PCR, while the TCRdb copy is restricted to in-frame clones and leaves out a portion. The profile covers approximately 500,000 clones, with 79% appearing a single time and around 13% taken by the ten largest. Sequenced sample: PBMCs. These receptors were obtained from a woman in her forties in good health. Some clones in this sample may be carry-over from other donors' samples.

This chain joins TRBV18 and TRBJ2-2; TRBD1 aligns across 9 bases. V shed 5 bases, J shed 0 bases, and the junction held 4 bases outside the gene matches. This CDR3 has 16 amino acids. Looked up from germline, CDR1 is KGHSH and CDR2 is LQKENI. The CDR3 nucleotides are TGTGCCAGCTCAGCAGGGACAGGGACGAACACCGGGGAGCTGTTTTTT. This gives the protein CASSAGTGTNTGELFF.

The DNA for the CDR3 is TGTGCCAGCCGGGACAGGGGGCGCCGCAATCAGCCCCAGCATTTT. This translates into CASRDRGRRNQPQHF. The chain has TRBV27 and TRBJ1-5; 12 nucleotides agree with TRBD1. Germline V gives CDR1 MNHEY, CDR2 SMNVEV (reference sequence). The V gene end was trimmed by 8 bases and the J gene end by 2 bases; junction bases not matched to a gene: 4. This CDR3 region has 15 residues.

The V call is TRBV15, the J call TRBJ2-5, with D perhaps TRBD1 or TRBD2 (6 bases each). Germline CDR1 reads LNHNV; CDR2 reads YYDKDF (reference sequence). The CDR3 contains 14 residues. Trimming shortened V by 2 bases and J by 5 bases, and 12 bases separated the two germline ends. CDR3 nucleotides: TGTGCCACCAGCAGACTTACAGGGAGGGAGACCCAGTACTTC. Translated, it gives CATSRLTGRETQYF.

The chain has TRBV18 and TRBJ1-1; a weak D match, TRBD1 (5 bases). CDR3 length: 15 residues. CDR1 KGHSH and CDR2 LQKENI come from the germline V gene. Trimming left V 0 bases short and J 0 bases short, with 8 bases between. The CDR3 nucleotides read TGTGCCAGCTCACCACCGACAGCCGTGAACACTGAAGCTTTCTTT. Translating it yields CASSPPTAVNTEAFF.

V usage is TRBV18 and J usage is TRBJ1-5, with D possibly matching TRBD1 (6 bases). The CDR3 contains 17 residues. The V gene's germline CDR1 is KGHSH and CDR2 LQKENI. Trimming took off 0 bases at V and 0 bases at J, with 12 bases between the two ends. This chain's CDR3 is CASSPPTGPYSNQPQHF. The CDR3 bases are TGTGCCAGCTCACCACCCACAGGGCCTTATAGCAATCAGCCCCAGCATTTT.

This rearrangement joins TRBV18 to TRBJ2-5; D call uncertain. V was cut by 6 bases and J by 4 bases, with 24 bases left in between. The CDR3 totals 17 residues. In germline, CDR1 is KGHSH, CDR2 LQKENI. The CDR3 DNA follows: TGTGCCAGCTCGCCTGGTTCCTGGGTTGGTCCCGGAGAGACCCAGTACTTC. Translated, it gives CASSPGSWVGPGETQYF.

The rearrangement joins TRBV21-1 to TRBJ1-3; TRBD1 is the table's D call and was not checked against the DNA. TRBV21-1 is a pseudogene locus. The CDR3 totals 17 residues. This chain's CDR3 is CASSPRVETGRGNTIYF. The CDR3 coding sequence is TGTGCCAGCAGCCCCCGGGTCGAGACAGGACGTGGAAACACCATATATTTT.

The chain employs TRBV7-9 and TRBJ2-1; D perhaps matches TRBD2 (5 bases). Trimming stripped 3 bases from V and 8 bases from J, with 17 bases between. This CDR3 has 15 residues. Per the germline V gene, CDR1 is SEHNR and CDR2 is FQNEAQ (reference sequence). CDR3 DNA sequence: TGTGCCAGCAGCTTGGTGGGGAGTCCTAGTGATGAGCAGTTCTTC. Protein: CASSLVGSPSDEQFF.

V gene TRBV7-2 combines with J gene TRBJ2-7; 9 bases fit TRBD1. The CDR3 covers 14 residues. Germline V gene lookup returns CDR1 SGHTA and CDR2 FQGNSA. The trim removed 5 bases at V and 5 bases at J, leaving 7 bases unmatched. The CDR3 reads CASSPGQGYNEQYF. The CDR3 DNA reads TGTGCCAGCAGCCCAGGACAGGGGTACAACGAGCAGTACTTC.

This clone was seen a few times. J is TRBJ1-4 and V is TRBV11-2; TRBD1 agrees at 7 bases. V trimming: 2 bases; J trimming: 5 bases; junction bases outside the gene matches: 5. The CDR3 is 15 amino acids. Per germline, CDR1 SGHAT and CDR2 FQNNGV. CDR3 DNA: TGTGCCAGCAGCTTAAACAGGGGCGCAAATGAAAAACTGTTTTTT. This sequence encodes CASSLNRGANEKLFF.

This clone was recorded once. The CDR3 DNA reads TGTGCCAGCGGTGGCGCTGGAAACACCATATATTTT. This translates into CASGGAGNTIYF. V is TRBV6-1 and J is TRBJ1-3; no definite D call. Trimming shortened V by 8 bases and J by 2 bases, and 7 bases separated the two germline ends. The CDR3 loop spans 12 amino acids. CDR1 is MNHNS, CDR2 SASEGT, per germline.

J is TRBJ2-1 and V is TRBV7-3; 10 bases are a match to TRBD2. This CDR3 has 19 residues. Germline CDR1 SGHTA, CDR2 FQGTGA. V trimming: 5 bases; J trimming: 0 bases; junction bases outside the gene matches: 13. CDR3 sequence (DNA): TGTGCCAGCAGCGCCCTCGGACTAGCGGAGGGGAGCTCCTACAATGAGCAGTTCTTC. Its protein product is CASSALGLAEGSSYNEQFF.

This clone has more than one count but fewer than ten. The chain combines TRBV27 with TRBJ2-3, with no clear D. Germline values: CDR1 MNHEY, CDR2 SMNVEV (reference sequence). The CDR3 length is 14 residues. V was trimmed by 3 bases and J by 5 bases, leaving 12 bases between them. CDR3 protein: CASSLVLPQDTQYF. The CDR3 nucleotides are TGTGCCAGCAGTTTGGTTTTGCCTCAAGATACGCAGTATTTT.

The chain has TRBV7-6 and TRBJ2-1; 9 bases fit TRBD2. This CDR3 has 15 residues. V gave up 1 base and J gave up 9 bases; unmatched junction bases: 7. Looked up from germline, CDR1 is SGHVS and CDR2 is FNYEAQ. CDR3 loop: CASSLGLAGRGEQFF. DNA for the CDR3: TGTGCCAGCAGCTTAGGTCTAGCGGGACGGGGTGAGCAGTTCTTC.

V gene TRBV7-2 combines with J gene TRBJ1-5; 7 nucleotides align to TRBD1. There are 15 residues in the CDR3. After removal of 3 bases from V and 7 bases from J, the junction contained 9 bases not matched to a gene. Germline V gene sequence: CDR1 SGHTA, CDR2 FQGNSA. The chain's CDR3 is CASSLARGSEQPQHF. The CDR3 coding sequence is TGTGCCAGCAGCTTGGCCAGGGGGTCGGAGCAGCCCCAGCATTTT.

This chain uses TRBV6-1 with TRBJ2-3, with 14 bases fitting TRBD2. Germline CDR1 reads MNHNS; CDR2 reads SASEGT. CDR3 length equals 17 residues. After removal of 4 bases from V and 3 bases from J, the junction contained 6 bases not matched to a gene. The CDR3 spells CASSARLAGGQTDTQYF. The CDR3 bases are TGTGCCAGCAGTGCCCGACTAGCGGGAGGGCAAACAGATACGCAGTATTTT.

The chain carries TRBV28 and TRBJ2-1, with 8 positions matching TRBD2. This CDR3 spans 19 amino acids. Germline lookup yields CDR1 MDHEN and CDR2 SYDVKM. J was trimmed by 4 bases and V by 4 bases; bases with no gene match: 18. CDR3 bases: TGTGCCAGCAGTTCGACCTCAGCTACTAGCGGCCCCTCGTACAATGAGCAGTTCTTC. This translates into CASSSTSATSGPSYNEQFF.

Remarks on this clone: Other DNA sequences in this specimen translate into the identical CDR3. The chain couples TRBV5-1 to TRBJ2-7, with no clear D. V lost 0 bases and J 3 bases, leaving 7 bases between the germline ends. The V gene's germline CDR1 is SGHRS and CDR2 YFSETQ. The CDR3 has 13 amino acids. CDR3: CASSLDISYEQYF. As DNA, the CDR3 is TGCGCCAGCAGCTTGGACATCAGCTACGAGCAGTACTTC. The complete variable domain, with remaining parts taken from reference TRBV5-1 and TRBJ2-7, reads KAGVTQTPRYLIKTRGQQVTLSCSPISGHRSVSWYQQTPGQGLQFLFEYFSETQRNKGNFPGRFSGRQFSNSRSEMNVSTLELGDSALYLCASSLDISYEQYFGPGTRLTVT.

CDR3 bases: TGTGCCAGCAGCTTCAGGGGACCCAACACAGATACGCAGTATTTT. Its protein is CASSFRGPNTDTQYF. The chain employs TRBV7-2 and TRBJ2-3; TRBD1 might be the D (6 bases). Germline CDR1 reads SGHTA; CDR2 reads FQGNSA. This CDR3 is built from 15 residues. V dropped 3 bases and J dropped 2 bases, with 12 bases sitting between them.

This clone was found a few times. The chain carries TRBV19 and TRBJ1-5; TRBD1 aligns across 9 bases. V lost 6 bases and J lost 3; bases outside the gene matches: 12. Per the germline V gene, CDR1 is LNHDA and CDR2 is SQIVND (reference sequence). The CDR3 sequence is 17 residues long. The CDR3 protein is CASRRSWTGADNQPQHF. Written as DNA, the CDR3 is TGTGCCAGTAGGCGATCCTGGACAGGGGCGGACAATCAGCCCCAGCATTTT.

The chain joins TRBV6-5 to TRBJ2-3; 7 bases line up with TRBD1. CDR1 is MNHEY, CDR2 SVGAGI, per germline. This CDR3 spans 15 amino acids. With 6 bases clipped from V and 6 bases from J, the junction kept 12 bases outside the gene matches. The CDR3 region is CASSPWTGQGDTQYF. The CDR3 DNA reads as TGTGCCAGCAGCCCCTGGACAGGCCAAGGTGATACGCAGTATTTT.